The 14 T cell receptor beta chains below come from one sample, sequenced in a study of sequential checkpoint blockade in melanoma. Assay: immunoSEQ multiplex PCR; the TCRdb copy retains only in-frame clones and omits some. In the table there are 19,000 or so clones, roughly 73% of which are singletons. Treatment indicated: randomized to nivolumab then ipilimumab (arm A) or the reverse (arm B). The material was CD8+ T cells sorted from blood (inferred from file names), obtained from a patient given nivolumab and ipilimumab in sequence. These TCRs come from a human donor with melanoma.

The chain joins TRBV19 to TRBJ1-1, with 9 bases identical to TRBD1. J lost 1 base, V lost 5 bases, and 5 bases had no gene match. The CDR3 spans 15 residues. CDR1 is LNHDA and CDR2 is SQIVND in the germline V gene (reference sequence). The CDR3 coding sequence is TGTGCCAGTAGTGCTGAGGACAGGGGGAACACTGAAGCTTTCTTT. Its protein product is CASSAEDRGNTEAFF.

The V gene is TRBV7-9, the J gene TRBJ2-5, with 7 bases identical to TRBD1. Near its end, the DNA agrees better with TRBJ2-7, so the J call may be wrong. Germline assignment: CDR1 SEHNR and CDR2 FQNEAQ (reference sequence). The CDR3 runs 16 residues. CDR3 amino acids: CASSTTTGSGAYEQYF. In DNA, the CDR3 is TGTGCCAGCAGCACAACGACAGGGAGTGGTGCCTACGAGCAGTACTTC.

The genes are TRBV5-1 and TRBJ1-6, with D perhaps matching TRBD1 (5 bases). This CDR3 spans 12 amino acids. Germline CDR1 SGHRS, CDR2 YFSETQ. V shed 3 bases and J shed 7 bases, with 5 bases lying between them. The CDR3 sequence is CASSSGNSPLHF. The CDR3 nucleotides read TGCGCCAGCAGCTCAGGGAATTCACCCCTCCACTTT.

The chain links TRBV6-5 to TRBJ1-2; D gene ambiguous. The CDR3 contains 15 residues. V gave up 7 bases and J gave up 3 bases, with 18 bases separating them. Germline assignment: CDR1 MNHEY and CDR2 SVGAGI. For the CDR3, the DNA is TGTGCCAGCACTTCTTGGAGGGAGTCTGACTATGGCTACACCTTC. This gives the protein CASTSWRESDYGYTF.

The rearrangement links TRBV9 to TRBJ2-5; D possibly corresponds to TRBD2 (5 bases). The V end lost 0 bases, the J end lost 3 bases, and 15 bases lay between the germline ends. The germline gives CDR1 SGDLS, CDR2 YYNGEE. The length of the CDR3 is 16 residues. The CDR3 nucleotides read TGTGCCAGCAGCGTAGGTCCAGCGGAGATAGAAGAGACCCAGTACTTC. It translates to CASSVGPAEIEETQYF.

The J gene is TRBJ2-1, the V gene TRBV6-4; 13 bases agree with TRBD2. The CDR3 loop spans 14 amino acids. The ends lost 4 bases at V and 9 bases at J; junction bases unmatched: 3. The germline gives CDR1 MRHNA, CDR2 SNTAGT. The DNA of the CDR3 is TGTGCCAGCAGTGGGACTAGCGGGGGAAGTGAGCAGTTCTTC. This codes for CASSGTSGGSEQFF.

By share, this clone ranks as large. The chain uses TRBV28 and TRBJ1-3; 9 bases match TRBD1. The V gene's germline CDR1 is MDHEN and CDR2 SYDVKM. This CDR3 contains 17 residues. V dropped 5 bases and J dropped 7; count of bases not matched to a gene: 15. CDR3 loop: CASSTFSITGQGNTIYF. For the CDR3, the DNA is TGTGCCAGCAGTACGTTCTCTATCACGGGACAGGGCAACACCATATATTTT.

This chain links TRBV10-1 with TRBJ2-2, with 10 bases lining up with TRBD1. The CDR3 covers 15 residues. Germline V gene data show CDR1 as WNHNN and CDR2 as SYGVQD (reference sequence). V gave up 6 bases and J gave up 4 bases; unmatched junction bases: 5. Written as DNA, the CDR3 is TGCGCCAGCAGGGATGGGACAGGGGCCACCGGGGAGCTGTTTTTT. This translates into CASRDGTGATGELFF.

V is TRBV7-8 and J is TRBJ1-6; TRBD1 matches 9 bases. CDR1 SGHVS and CDR2 FQNEAQ come from the germline V gene. The CDR3 spans 16 residues. The V gene end was trimmed by 3 bases and the J gene end by 2 bases; junction bases not matched to a gene: 2. CDR3 residues: CASSLGDRAYNSPLHF. DNA of the CDR3: TGTGCCAGCAGCTTGGGGGACAGGGCCTATAATTCACCCCTCCACTTT.

The rearrangement links TRBV27 to TRBJ1-5, with a tentative D call TRBD1 (6 bases). The germline V gene encodes CDR1 MNHEY and CDR2 SMNVEV (reference sequence). The CDR3 is 13 amino acids. V gave up 10 bases and J gave up 2 bases, with 12 bases separating them. CDR3 amino acids: CATRAGGNQPQHF. DNA of the CDR3: TGTGCCACCAGGGCAGGGGGCAATCAGCCCCAGCATTTT.

J is TRBJ2-7 and V is TRBV19; the D gene is possibly TRBD2 (7 bases). Trimming removed 5 bases at V and 7 bases at J, with 24 bases between. The germline gives CDR1 LNHDA, CDR2 SQIVND (reference sequence). This CDR3 has 16 residues. The CDR3 is CASSPVRGGREWEQYF. DNA for the CDR3: TGTGCCAGTAGTCCTGTGAGAGGGGGGAGGGAATGGGAGCAGTACTTC. Looking up the rest from reference TRBV19 and TRBJ2-7 gives the full variable domain: DGGITQSPKYLFRKEGQNVTLSCEQNLNHDAMYWYRQDPGQGLRLIYYSQIVNDFQKGDIAEGYSVSREKKESFPLTVTSAQKNPTAFYLCASSPVRGGREWEQYFGPGTRLTVT.

The V and J genes are TRBV20-1 and TRBJ1-2; no clear D. The V end lost 5 bases, the J end lost 8 bases, and 9 bases lay between the germline ends. Germline assignment: CDR1 DFQATT and CDR2 SNEGSKA (reference sequence). CDR3 length: 10 residues. The CDR3 nucleotides read TGCAGTGCTGGCGCGGGGGGCTACACCTTC. Its protein product is CSAGAGGYTF.

The chain couples TRBV7-9 to TRBJ2-7; D is perhaps TRBD2 (6 bases). The V gene's germline CDR1 is SEHNR and CDR2 FQNEAQ (reference sequence). CDR3 length: 14 amino acids. Trimming took 4 bases from V and 2 from J, leaving 12 bases between them. The CDR3 DNA reads TGTGCCAGCAGCTCACCGGGAGTACCCTACGAGCAGTACTTC. Its protein is CASSSPGVPYEQYF.

The chain combines TRBV5-6 with TRBJ2-4; tentatively, D is TRBD1 (5 bases). Per germline, CDR1 SGHDT and CDR2 YYEEEE. V lost 4 bases and J lost 4, with 6 bases in between. The CDR3 totals 12 residues. DNA of the CDR3: TGTGCCAGCAGCGGGGCTAAAAACATTCAGTACTTC. Protein: CASSGAKNIQYF.